This record looks at one T cell receptor (beta chain) sequence and its context. No antigen is known for it. The split of CD4+ cells yielded CD45RA+ naive and CD45RA-negative memory subsets. These data originate in a study of shared clonotypes between healthy human individuals. Germline loops: CDR1 SGHRS, CDR2 YFSETQ. This CDR3 region has 12 residues. Trimming shortened V by 5 bases and J by 5 bases, and 10 bases separated the two germline ends. Study-wide results and limits: A handful of donors shared approximately 5% of their naive CD4 clonotypes.

The assay was immunoSEQ multiplex PCR, and TCRdb's table has in-frame clones only and misses some. Here the sample spans millions of clones, 95% being singletons. Sequenced input: naive CD4+ T cells sorted from blood. Subset indicated: CD45RA+ positively selected. The chain uses TRBV5-1 and TRBJ2-5, with a weak D call TRBD1 (5 bases). This receptor was identified in a man between 18 and 29 years old in good health. The chain's CDR3 is CASRTAEETQYF. The CDR3 region has the DNA TGCGCCAGCAGGACAGCAGAGGAGACCCAGTACTTC.